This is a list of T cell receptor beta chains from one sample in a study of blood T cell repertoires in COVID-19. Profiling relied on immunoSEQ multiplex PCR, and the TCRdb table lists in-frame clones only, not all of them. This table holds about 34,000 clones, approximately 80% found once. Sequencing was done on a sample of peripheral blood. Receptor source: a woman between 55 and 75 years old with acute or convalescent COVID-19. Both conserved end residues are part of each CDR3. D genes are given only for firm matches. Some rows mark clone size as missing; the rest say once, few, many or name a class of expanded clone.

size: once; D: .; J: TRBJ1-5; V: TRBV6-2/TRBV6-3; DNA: TGTGCCAGCAGTTACTCGGTCAAGGACAGCGGCAATCAGCCCCAGCATTTT; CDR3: CASSYSVKDSGNQPQHF
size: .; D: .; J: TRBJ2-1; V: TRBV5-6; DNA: TGTGCCAGCAGCTTGGACAGATTCTATGGGGAGCAGTTCTTC; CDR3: CASSLDRFYGEQFF
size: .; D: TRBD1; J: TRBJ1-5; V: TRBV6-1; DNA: TGTGCCAGCAGTGAAGCGCTTCTACAGGGGGGCAATCAGCCCCAGCATTTT; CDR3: CASSEALLQGGNQPQHF
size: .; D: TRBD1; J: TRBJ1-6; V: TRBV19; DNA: TGTGCCAGTAGTGGCCGACAGGGGAATTCACCCCTCCACTTT; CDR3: CASSGRQGNSPLHF
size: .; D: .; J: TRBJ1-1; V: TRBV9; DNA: TGTGCCAGCAGCGTAGCGAGGGGGACTGAAGCTTTCTTT; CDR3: CASSVARGTEAFF
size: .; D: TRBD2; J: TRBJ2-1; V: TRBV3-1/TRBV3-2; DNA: TGTGCCAGCAGCCAGTTGGGACTAGCGGGGGGAGGATACAATGAGCAGTTCTTC; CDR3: CASSQLGLAGGGYNEQFF
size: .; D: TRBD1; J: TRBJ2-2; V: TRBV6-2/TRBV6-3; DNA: TGTGCCAGCAGTTCCACTCGACAGGGGCCCGGGACCGGGGAGCTGTTTTTT; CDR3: CASSSTRQGPGTGELFF
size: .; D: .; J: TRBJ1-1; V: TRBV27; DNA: TGTGCCAGCAGTTTAACGGGGGGGAACACTGAAGCTTTCTTT; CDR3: CASSLTGGNTEAFF
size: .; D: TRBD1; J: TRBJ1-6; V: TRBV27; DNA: TGTGCCAGCAGTTGGGACAGGGGCGCCGCTGGGTATTCACCCCTCCACTTT; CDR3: CASSWDRGAAGYSPLHF
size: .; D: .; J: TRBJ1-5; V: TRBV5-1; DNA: TGCGCCAGCAGCTTGGGAGACAGCCGGTCGGGCAATCAGCCCCAGCATTTT; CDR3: CASSLGDSRSGNQPQHF
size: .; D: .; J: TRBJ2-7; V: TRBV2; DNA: TGTGCCAGCAGCGGGGGCGAGCAGTACTTC; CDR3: CASSGGEQYF
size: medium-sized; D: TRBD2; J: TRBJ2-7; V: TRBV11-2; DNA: TGTGCCAGCAGCTTAGTGCGGACTAGCGGCTACGAGCAGTACTTC; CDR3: CASSLVRTSGYEQYF
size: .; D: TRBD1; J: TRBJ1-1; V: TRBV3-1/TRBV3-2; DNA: TGTGCCAGCAGCCAAGAACCGGGACAGGGAGAAACTGAAGCTTTCTTT; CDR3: CASSQEPGQGETEAFF
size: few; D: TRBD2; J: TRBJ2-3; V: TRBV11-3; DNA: TGTGCCAGCAGTGTCCGCGGGGGTACAGATACGCAGTATTTT; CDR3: CASSVRGGTDTQYF